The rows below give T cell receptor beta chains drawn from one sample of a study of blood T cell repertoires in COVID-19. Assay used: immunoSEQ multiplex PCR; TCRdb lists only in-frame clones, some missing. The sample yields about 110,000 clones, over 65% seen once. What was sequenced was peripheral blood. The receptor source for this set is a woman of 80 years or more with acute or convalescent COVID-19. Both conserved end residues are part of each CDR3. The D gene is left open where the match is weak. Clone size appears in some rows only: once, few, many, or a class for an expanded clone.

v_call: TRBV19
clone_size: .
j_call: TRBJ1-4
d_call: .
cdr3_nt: TGTGCCAGTAGCATGGACACCCGAGTCCTCGTCACTAATGAAAAACTGTTTTTT
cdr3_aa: CASSMDTRVLVTNEKLFF

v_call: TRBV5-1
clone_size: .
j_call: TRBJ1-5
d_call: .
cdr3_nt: TGCGCCAGCAGCCGTCACGGAGAACAGCCCCAGCATTTT
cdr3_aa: CASSRHGEQPQHF

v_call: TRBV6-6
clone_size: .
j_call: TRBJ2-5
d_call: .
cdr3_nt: TGTGCCAGCAGTTATCCGGGGTTGGAGACCCAGTACTTC
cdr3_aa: CASSYPGLETQYF

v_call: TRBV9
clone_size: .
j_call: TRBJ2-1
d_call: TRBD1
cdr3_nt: TGTGCCAGCAGCGTAGGGGACAGGGGGGTAAATGAGCAGTTCTTC
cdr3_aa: CASSVGDRGVNEQFF

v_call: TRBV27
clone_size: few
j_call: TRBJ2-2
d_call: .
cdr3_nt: TGTGCCAGCATAAGATGGCCGTACACCGGGGAGCTGTTTTTT
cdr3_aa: CASIRWPYTGELFF

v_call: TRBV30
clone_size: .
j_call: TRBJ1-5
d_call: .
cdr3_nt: TGTGCCTGGAGGGCCCGCTCTGGTCAGCCCCAGCATTTT
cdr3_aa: CAWRARSGQPQHF

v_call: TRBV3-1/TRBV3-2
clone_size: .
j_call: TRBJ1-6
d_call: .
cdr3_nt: TGTGCCAGCAGCCAAGATACAACAGATAAGGCCCTCCACTTT
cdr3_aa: CASSQDTTDKALHF

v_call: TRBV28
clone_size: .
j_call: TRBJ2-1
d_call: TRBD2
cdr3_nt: TGTGCCAGCACTGGACTAGCGCAAGATTACAATGAGCAGTTCTTC
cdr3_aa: CASTGLAQDYNEQFF

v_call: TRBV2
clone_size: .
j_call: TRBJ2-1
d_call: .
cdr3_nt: TGTGCCAGCAGCGAGCCGGCCCTAGCGCGGTACCACAATGAGCAGTTCTTC
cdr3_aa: CASSEPALARYHNEQFF

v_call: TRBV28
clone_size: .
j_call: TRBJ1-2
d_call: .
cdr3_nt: TGTGCCAGCAGGGACAGTACCAACTATGGCTACACCTTC
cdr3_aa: CASRDSTNYGYTF

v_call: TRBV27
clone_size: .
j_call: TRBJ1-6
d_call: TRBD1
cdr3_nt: TGTGCCAGCAGTATCCTCGACAGGGGATATTCACCCCTCCACTTT
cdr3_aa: CASSILDRGYSPLHF

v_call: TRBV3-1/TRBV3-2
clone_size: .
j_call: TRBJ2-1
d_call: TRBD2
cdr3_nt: TGTGCCAGCAGCCAAGATTGGCCGGGACTAGCGGGGGGATCCTACAATGAGCAGTTCTTC
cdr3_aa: CASSQDWPGLAGGSYNEQFF

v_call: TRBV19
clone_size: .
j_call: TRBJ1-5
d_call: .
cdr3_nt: TGTGCCAGTAGTATAAGGAGTCTGGGCAATCAGCCCCAGCATTTT
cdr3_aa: CASSIRSLGNQPQHF

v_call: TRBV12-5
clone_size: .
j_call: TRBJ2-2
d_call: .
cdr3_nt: TGTGCTAGTGGTTCCGGGCGGGGAGACGGGGAGCTGTTTTTT
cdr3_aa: CASGSGRGDGELFF

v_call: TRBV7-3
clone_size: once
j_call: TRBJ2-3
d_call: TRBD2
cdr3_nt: TGTGCCAGCAGCTTAGGACTAGCGGGGGTCACAGATACGCAGTATTTT
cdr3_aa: CASSLGLAGVTDTQYF

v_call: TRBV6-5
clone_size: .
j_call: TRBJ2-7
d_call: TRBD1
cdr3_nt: TGTGCCAGCAGTCCACAGGGGTCCACCTACGAGCAGTACTTC
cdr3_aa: CASSPQGSTYEQYF

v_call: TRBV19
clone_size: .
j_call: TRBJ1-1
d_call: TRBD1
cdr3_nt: TGTGCCAGTAGTGCGACAGGGTTTATGAACACTGAAGCTTTCTTT
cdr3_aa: CASSATGFMNTEAFF

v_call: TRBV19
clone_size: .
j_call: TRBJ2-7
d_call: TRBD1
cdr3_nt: TGTGCCAGTAGTAGGGGACAGAGCTCCTACGAGCAGTACTTC
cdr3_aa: CASSRGQSSYEQYF

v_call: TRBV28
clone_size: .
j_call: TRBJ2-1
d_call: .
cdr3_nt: TGTGCCAGCAGTATTGGAGGAGGGCCCGAGTTCTTC
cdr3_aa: CASSIGGGPEFF

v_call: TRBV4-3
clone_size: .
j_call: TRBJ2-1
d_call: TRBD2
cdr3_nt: TGCGCCAGCAGCCAAATCGTCGGGAGGGCCGCGGGTGAGCAGTTCTTC
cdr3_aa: CASSQIVGRAAGEQFF

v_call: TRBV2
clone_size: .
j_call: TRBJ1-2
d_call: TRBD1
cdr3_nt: TGTGCCAGCAGTTCCAGGGGGAGCGCGAACTATGGCTACACCTTC
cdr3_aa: CASSSRGSANYGYTF

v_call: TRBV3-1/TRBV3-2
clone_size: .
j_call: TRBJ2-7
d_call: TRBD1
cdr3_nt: TGTGCCAGCAGCCACTCCGGGACAGGGGGCGACGAGCAGTACTTC
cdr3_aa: CASSHSGTGGDEQYF

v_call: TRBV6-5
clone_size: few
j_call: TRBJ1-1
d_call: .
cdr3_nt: TGTGCCAGCAGTTACTCACAGGCGAACACTGAAGCTTTCTTT
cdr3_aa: CASSYSQANTEAFF

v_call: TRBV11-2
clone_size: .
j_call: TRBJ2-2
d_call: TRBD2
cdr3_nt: TGTGCCAGCAGCCCCGTGGGAGGGTACGCCGGGGAGCTGTTTTTT
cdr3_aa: CASSPVGGYAGELFF

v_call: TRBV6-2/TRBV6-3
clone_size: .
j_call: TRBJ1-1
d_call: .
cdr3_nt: TGTGCCAGCAGCCAGGTGGGGGCCGGGACTGAAGCTTTCTTT
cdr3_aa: CASSQVGAGTEAFF

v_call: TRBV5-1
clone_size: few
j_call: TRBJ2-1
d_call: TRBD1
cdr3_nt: TGCGCCAGCAGCTTGTGGGGGACAGGGGACAATGAGCAGTTCTTC
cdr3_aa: CASSLWGTGDNEQFF

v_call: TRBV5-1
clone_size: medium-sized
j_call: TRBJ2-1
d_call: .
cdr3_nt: TGCGCCAGCAGCTTGGAACAGGTGGGCCTTAGCTCCTACAATGAGCAGTTCTTC
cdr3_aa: CASSLEQVGLSSYNEQFF

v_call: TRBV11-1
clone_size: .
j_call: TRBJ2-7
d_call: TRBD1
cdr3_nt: TGTGCCAGCAGCTTACAAGCCGGACAGGGCTACGAGCAGTACTTC
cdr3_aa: CASSLQAGQGYEQYF

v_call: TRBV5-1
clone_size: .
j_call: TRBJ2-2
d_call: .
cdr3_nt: TGCGCCAGCAGCTTCCAGGGATCGGAGAACACCGGGGAGCTGTTTTTT
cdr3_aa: CASSFQGSENTGELFF

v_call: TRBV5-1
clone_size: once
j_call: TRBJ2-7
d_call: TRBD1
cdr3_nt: TGCGTCAGCAGCTTTGGGACAGGGACCGAGCAGTACTTC
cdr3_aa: CVSSFGTGTEQYF

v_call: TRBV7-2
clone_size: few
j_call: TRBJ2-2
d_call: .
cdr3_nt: TGTGCCAGCAGCGAACCTTGGGGCCGGAACACCGGGGAGCTGTTTTTT
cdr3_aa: CASSEPWGRNTGELFF

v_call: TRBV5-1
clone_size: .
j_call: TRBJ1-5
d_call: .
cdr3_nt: TGCGCCAGCAGCTTGTATCCGGGGTCCAATCAGCCCCAGCATTTT
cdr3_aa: CASSLYPGSNQPQHF

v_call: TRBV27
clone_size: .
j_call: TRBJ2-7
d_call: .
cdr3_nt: TGTGCCAGCAGTCCCCCCGGCTCCTACGAGCAGTACTTC
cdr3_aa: CASSPPGSYEQYF

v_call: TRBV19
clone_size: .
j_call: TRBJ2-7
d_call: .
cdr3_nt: TGTGCCAGTAGTAATCAGGCAGGGGTCTACGAGCAGTACTTC
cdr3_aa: CASSNQAGVYEQYF

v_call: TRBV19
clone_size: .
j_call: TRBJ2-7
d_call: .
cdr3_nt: TGTGCCAGTAGTTCAGAGGTTAGTTATATTTACGAGCAGTACTTC
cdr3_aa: CASSSEVSYIYEQYF

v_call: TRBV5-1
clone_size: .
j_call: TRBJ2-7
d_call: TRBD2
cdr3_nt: TGCGCCAGTAAGAGGACTAGCGGGATTGTCTCCTACGAGCAGTACTTC
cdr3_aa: CASKRTSGIVSYEQYF

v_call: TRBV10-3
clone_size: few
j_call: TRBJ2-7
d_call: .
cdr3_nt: TGTGCCATCAGCGAAACGCGAGCGGCTCATGGGGACGAGCAGTACTTC
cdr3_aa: CAISETRAAHGDEQYF

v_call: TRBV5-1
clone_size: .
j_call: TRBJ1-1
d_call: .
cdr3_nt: TGCGCCAGCAGCTTGAGCACCAGGGGTATGAACACTGAAGCTTTCTTT
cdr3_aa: CASSLSTRGMNTEAFF

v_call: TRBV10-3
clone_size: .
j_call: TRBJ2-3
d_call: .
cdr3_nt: TGTGCCATCAGTGACGGGAGTCCAGATACGCAGTATTTT
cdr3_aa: CAISDGSPDTQYF

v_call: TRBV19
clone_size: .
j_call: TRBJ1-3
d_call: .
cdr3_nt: TGTGCCAGCAGAACCCAGGGGACTGGAAACACCATATATTTT
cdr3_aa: CASRTQGTGNTIYF

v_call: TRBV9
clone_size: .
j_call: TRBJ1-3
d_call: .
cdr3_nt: TGTGCCAGCAGAGACGCAAGGGGTGGAAACACCATATATTTT
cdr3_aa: CASRDARGGNTIYF

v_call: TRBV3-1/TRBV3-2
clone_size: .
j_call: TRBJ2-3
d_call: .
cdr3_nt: TGTGCCAGCAGCCAAGAAGGAGGCGGGACCGGGAGTCTGGGTACGCAGTATTTT
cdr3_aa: CASSQEGGGTGSLGTQYF

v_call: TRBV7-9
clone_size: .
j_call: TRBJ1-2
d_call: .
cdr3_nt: TGTGCCAGCAGCTTATCTCCCCTGAGGGGCTACACCTTC
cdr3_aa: CASSLSPLRGYTF

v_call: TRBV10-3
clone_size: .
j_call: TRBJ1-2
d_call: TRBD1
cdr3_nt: TGTGCCAGCCTCCCGGGACAGGGAGTGGCCGGCTACACCTTC
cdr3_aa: CASLPGQGVAGYTF

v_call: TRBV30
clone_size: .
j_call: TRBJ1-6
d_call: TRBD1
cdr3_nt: TGTGCCTGGAGGGACAGGGCAGGGAATTCACCCCTCCACTTT
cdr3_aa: CAWRDRAGNSPLHF

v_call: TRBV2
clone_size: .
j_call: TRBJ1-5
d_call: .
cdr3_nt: TGTGCCAGCACCAGGGAGGGCAATCAGCCCCAGCATTTT
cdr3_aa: CASTREGNQPQHF

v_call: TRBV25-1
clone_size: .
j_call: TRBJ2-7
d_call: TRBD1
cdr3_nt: TGTGCCAGCAGTGGGTTGACAGGGTCCTTCTACGAGCAGTACTTC
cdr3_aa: CASSGLTGSFYEQYF

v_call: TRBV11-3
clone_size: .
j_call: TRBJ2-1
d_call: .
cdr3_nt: TGTGCCAGCAGCTACGACAGGTGGGCCTCCGATGAGCAGTTCTTC
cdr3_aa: CASSYDRWASDEQFF

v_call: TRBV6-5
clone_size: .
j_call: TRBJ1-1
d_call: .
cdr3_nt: TGTGCCAGCAGGGGCTGGGGGGGACCTGAAGCTTTCTTT
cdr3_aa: CASRGWGGPEAFF

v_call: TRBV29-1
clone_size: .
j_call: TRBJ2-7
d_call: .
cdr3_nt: TGCAGCGTCCCCTCTAGCGAGAGCTCCTACGAGCAGTACTTC
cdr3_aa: CSVPSSESSYEQYF

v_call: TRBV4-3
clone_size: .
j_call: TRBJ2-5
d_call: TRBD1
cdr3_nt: TGCGCCAGCAGCCCCGCCACAGGGGAACAGACCCAGTACTTC
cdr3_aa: CASSPATGEQTQYF

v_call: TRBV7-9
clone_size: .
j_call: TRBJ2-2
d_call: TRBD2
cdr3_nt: TGTGCCAGCAGCGGACTAGTAAATGTTCCCGGGGAGCTGTTTTTT
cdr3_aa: CASSGLVNVPGELFF